This T cell receptor beta chain was recorded in a study of T cell responses to AZD1222 COVID-19 vaccine. Assay used: immunoSEQ multiplex PCR; TCRdb lists only in-frame clones, some missing. The sample holds approximately 140,000 clones, roughly 94% seen once. J gave up 5 bases and V 8 bases, and 9 bases lay outside the gene matches. CDR3 length: 14 residues. Germline values: CDR1 KGHSH, CDR2 LQKENI. The V and J genes are TRBV18 and TRBJ1-1, with TRBD1 matching over 9 bases. This receptor was taken from an adult in good health. The sample consisted of peripheral blood, taken on day 0 of AZD1222 vaccination. The CDR3 nucleotides are TGTGCCAGCCTTTCGGGACAGGGAAGAACTGAAGCTTTCTTT. It specifies CASLSGQGRTEAFF.